This record looks at one TCR beta chain sequence and its context. In the source study's methods: It was from reference gene primer amplification that nucleated cell counts were estimated. Assay used: immunoSEQ multiplex PCR; TCRdb lists only in-frame clones, some missing. V and J calls and clone size follow that table, whereas D and trimming were derived from the DNA. The table shows tens of thousands of clones, with roughly 85% occurring only once. The sample belongs to a study of blood T cell repertoires in COVID-19. Study background: Acute and convalescent COVID-19 specimens originated in the United States, Italy and Spain. PBMCs, B-cell-depleted T cells, or T cells provided the cDNA or gDNA that made up the material.

The CDR3 sequence is 13 residues long. Between the trimmed V and J ends, which lost 8 bases and 0 bases, there was a span of 9 bases. Germline V gene lookup returns CDR1 KGHSH and CDR2 LQKENI. V and J are TRBV18 and TRBJ2-3; D might be TRBD2 (6 bases). This receptor was obtained from a young man with acute or convalescent COVID-19. The sample consisted of peripheral blood. CDR3 bases: TGTGCCAGCGCGAGCGGGAGCACAGATACGCAGTATTTT. As protein: CASASGSTDTQYF.